The T cell receptor (beta chain) described here comes from a study of response to subunit inactivated influenza vaccine. The ends were cut back, 2 bases at V and 5 bases at J, with 9 bases in the middle. The germline V gene has CDR1 LGHNA and CDR2 YSLEER. This CDR3 is 13 amino acids long. This clonotype turned up a few times. TCRdb reprocessed the RT-PCR reads via MiXCR and lists one record per CDR3 protein. The table lists more than 450,000 distinct CDR3 sequences, about 11% of them singletons. These data also formed part of another study, on T cells expressing NK-cell markers. In that study: TCR beta libraries carry UMIs added by 5'RACE template switching.

This sequence was found in a man aged 45-60 years who received an inactivated influenza vaccine. This chain connects TRBV4-3 to TRBJ2-5; D might be TRBD2 (6 bases). Material: PBMCs from blood, obtained on the day of vaccination. Here the CDR3 reads CASSQRSGETQYF. The CDR3 DNA is TGCGCCAGCAGCCAACGAAGCGGGGAGACCCAGTACTTC.